This TCR beta chain appears in the sequencing data of a study of cytomegalovirus exposure and HLA in healthy donors. Across the study: Early on, a data release was issued that held about 85 million unique TCRs from HLA-typed donors. Study observations and caveats: In the analysis, some V segments, TRBV6-2 and TRBV6-3 included, were excluded as indistinguishable. A later analysis reportedly found fewer N-insertions in an Asian-associated ancestry cluster than the approximately 730-donor mean.

For this clone: Its antigen is still unknown.

The V gene's germline CDR1 is MNHEY and CDR2 SVGAGI. V dropped 8 bases and J dropped 6; count of bases not matched to a gene: 9. The length of the CDR3 is 14 residues. The primer mix had 60 Vbeta and 13 Jbeta primers. Here immunoSEQ multiplex PCR was the method, and the copy in TCRdb shows in-frame clones only, minus some. The sample yields about 100,000 clones, about 80% seen once. This sequence joins TRBV6-5 and TRBJ2-2; 7 bases agree with TRBD1. The clonotype was recovered from a man between 45 and 60 years old in good health and CMV-seropositive. The sequencing sample was made of PBMCs. The CDR3 sequence: CASSDRARSGELFF. DNA for the CDR3: TGTGCCAGCTCAGACAGGGCGAGATCCGGGGAGCTGTTTTTT.